This is a list of T cell receptor beta chains from one sample in a study. TCRdb re-analysed the 5' RACE reads in MiXCR, keeping a single row per CDR3 protein. The sample holds some 37,000 distinct CDR3 sequences; approximately 17% are singletons and the top ten take 2.5% to 3%. The specimen sequenced was naive CD4+ T cells sorted from a lymph node. Receptor source: a female donor with breast cancer. Both conserved end residues are part of each CDR3. The D gene is left open where the match is weak. For some rows the clone size is stated as once, few or many, or as a class when expanded; others skip it.

j_call: TRBJ2-1
cdr3_length: 17
d_call: -
v_call: TRBV7-2
clone_size: many
cdr3_nt: TGTGCCAGCAGACCTTCTTTAGCGGATACCTCCTACAATGAGCAGTTCTTC
cdr3_aa: CASRPSLADTSYNEQFF

j_call: TRBJ2-1
cdr3_length: 18
d_call: TRBD2
v_call: TRBV2
clone_size: few
cdr3_nt: TGTGCCAGCAGGGACACGGGCGGGGCTAGCGGGAGGGCAAATGAGCAGTTCTTC
cdr3_aa: CASRDTGGASGRANEQFF

j_call: TRBJ2-5
cdr3_length: 14
d_call: -
v_call: TRBV20-1
clone_size: few
cdr3_nt: TGCAGTGGGGAGGGGGCAACCCGAGGAGAGACCCAGTACTTC
cdr3_aa: CSGEGATRGETQYF

j_call: TRBJ2-2
cdr3_length: 13
d_call: -
v_call: TRBV28
clone_size: -
cdr3_nt: TGTGCCAGCAGTCCGACCGACACGCACAATGCTGTCTTT
cdr3_aa: CASSPTDTHNAVF

j_call: TRBJ2-7
cdr3_length: 15
d_call: -
v_call: TRBV5-1
clone_size: -
cdr3_nt: TGCGCCAGCCGGGTGGGGGGCGGATACTCCCACGAGCAGTACTTC
cdr3_aa: CASRVGGGYSHEQYF

j_call: TRBJ1-4
cdr3_length: 14
d_call: TRBD1
v_call: TRBV20-1
clone_size: -
cdr3_nt: TGCAGTGCTAGAGAGACAGGGGGTAATGAAAAACTGTTTTTT
cdr3_aa: CSARETGGNEKLFF

j_call: TRBJ1-2
cdr3_length: 10
d_call: -
v_call: TRBV20-1
clone_size: few
cdr3_nt: TGCAGTGCTAGTGGCTCTAGCTACACCTTC
cdr3_aa: CSASGSSYTF

j_call: TRBJ2-3
cdr3_length: 11
d_call: -
v_call: TRBV6-5
clone_size: few
cdr3_nt: TGTGCCAGCGGGGGAGGAGATACGCAGTATTTT
cdr3_aa: CASGGGDTQYF

j_call: TRBJ1-2
cdr3_length: 14
d_call: -
v_call: TRBV18
clone_size: -
cdr3_nt: TGTGCCAGCTCACCGGGTCAGGTGGACTATGGCTACACCTTC
cdr3_aa: CASSPGQVDYGYTF

j_call: TRBJ2-5
cdr3_length: 14
d_call: -
v_call: TRBV7-8
clone_size: few
cdr3_nt: TGTGCCAGCCTAAGAGGGGGAAGCCAAGAGACCCAGTACTTC
cdr3_aa: CASLRGGSQETQYF

j_call: TRBJ1-2
cdr3_length: 12
d_call: -
v_call: TRBV5-6
clone_size: many
cdr3_nt: TGTGCCAGCAGCTTGCCAGGGAGGGGCTACACCTTC
cdr3_aa: CASSLPGRGYTF

j_call: TRBJ2-7
cdr3_length: 14
d_call: TRBD2
v_call: TRBV25-1
clone_size: -
cdr3_nt: TGTGCCAGCAGTAGGAGCGGGGGCCGTTACGAGCAGTACTTC
cdr3_aa: CASSRSGGRYEQYF

j_call: TRBJ1-5
cdr3_length: 15
d_call: TRBD1
v_call: TRBV20-1
clone_size: -
cdr3_nt: TGCAGTGCTAGACGGGTGACAGGGGCCAATCAGCCCCAGCATTTT
cdr3_aa: CSARRVTGANQPQHF

j_call: TRBJ2-7
cdr3_length: 11
d_call: -
v_call: TRBV7-2
clone_size: many
cdr3_nt: TGTGCCAGCAGCGAGAACTACGAGCAGTACTTC
cdr3_aa: CASSENYEQYF